These 23 T cell receptor beta chains came from one sample sequenced in a study of circulating and synovial CD4+ cells in juvenile arthritis. Libraries were prepared by immunoSEQ multiplex PCR; TCRdb keeps only in-frame clonotypes and omits some of them. The sample shows 30,000 to 40,000 clones, over 90% of them seen only once. The sequenced sample consisted of CD4+ T cells from blood. These receptors originate from a human donor with juvenile idiopathic arthritis.

The V call is TRBV6-6, the J call TRBJ1-5; D gene ambiguous. Germline CDR1 MNHNY, CDR2 SVGAGI (reference sequence). This CDR3 is built from 16 residues. Trimming took 2 bases from V and 0 from J, leaving 11 bases between them. The CDR3 reads CASSYRAGDSNQPQHF. The DNA of the CDR3 is TGTGCCAGCAGTTACCGCGCCGGTGATAGCAATCAGCCCCAGCATTTT.

V and J are TRBV9 and TRBJ2-1; 9 bases fit TRBD2. Germline-derived CDR1 and CDR2 are SGDLS and YYNGEE. Losses at the gene ends were 4 bases for V and 4 bases for J; bases not matched to a gene: 9. The CDR3 covers 16 residues. CDR3 amino acids: CASSPRGAGGYNEQFF. For the CDR3, the DNA is TGTGCCAGCAGCCCCCGGGGAGCGGGGGGTTACAATGAGCAGTTCTTC. The whole variable domain, remainder taken from reference TRBV9 and TRBJ2-1, is DSGVTQTPKHLITATGQRVTLRCSPRSGDLSVYWYQQSLDQGLQFLIQYYNGEERAKGNILERFSAQQFPDLHSELNLSSLELGDSALYFCASSPRGAGGYNEQFFGPGTRLTVL.

This sequence joins TRBV7-2 and TRBJ2-3; a possible D gene is TRBD2 (6 bases). Trimming removed 4 bases at V and 6 bases at J, with 14 bases between. Germline-derived CDR1 and CDR2 are SGHTA and FQGNSA. This CDR3 has 14 amino acids. In nucleotides, the CDR3 is TGTGCCAGCAGCTGGAGGGCGTGGGGGGATACGCAGTATTTT. The encoded protein is CASSWRAWGDTQYF.

The chain has TRBV28 and TRBJ2-3; maybe TRBD2 (6 bases). The CDR3 has 12 amino acids. With 4 bases removed from V and 10 bases from J, the gap between germline ends came to 12 bases. From germline, CDR1 is MDHEN and CDR2 SYDVKM. CDR3 region: CASSSGTGAQYF. For the CDR3, the DNA is TGTGCCAGCAGTTCCGGGACGGGAGCGCAGTATTTT.

This clone was detected once. The rearrangement joins TRBV11-2 to TRBJ1-1; D remains unclear. CDR1 and CDR2 (germline): SGHAT, FQNNGV. This CDR3 contains 14 residues. V was cut by 1 base and J by 1 base, with 7 bases left in between. CDR3 residues: CASSLGASNTEAFF. CDR3 DNA: TGTGCCAGCAGCTTAGGGGCTTCGAACACTGAAGCTTTCTTT.

This chain connects TRBV11-2 to TRBJ1-4; D gene ambiguous. V gave up 6 bases and J gave up 0 bases, with 17 bases separating them. The CDR3 covers 17 residues. CDR1 SGHAT and CDR2 FQNNGV come from the germline V gene. CDR3 residues: CASRMRNNEATNEKLFF. The CDR3 nucleotides are TGTGCCAGCAGAATGCGCAATAACGAGGCAACTAATGAAAAACTGTTTTTT.

The chain employs TRBV9 and TRBJ2-1; maybe TRBD2 (6 bases). The V gene lost 0 bases and the J gene lost 9 bases, with 7 bases spanning the gap. The CDR3 is made up of 12 amino acids. From germline, CDR1 is SGDLS and CDR2 YYNGEE. The CDR3 bases are TGTGCCAGCAGCGTAGCAGCGGGTGAGCAGTTCTTC. It translates to CASSVAAGEQFF.

The V and J genes are TRBV27 and TRBJ2-7; 8 bases are shared with TRBD2. Germline V CDR1 and CDR2: MNHEY, SMNVEV (reference sequence). This CDR3 is 18 amino acids long. J gave up 0 bases and V 1 base, and 11 bases lay outside the gene matches. CDR3 coding DNA: TGTGCCAGCAGTTTATACCCCGCAATTGCGGGGGGCTCCTACGAGCAGTACTTC. It codes for CASSLYPAIAGGSYEQYF.

The chain has TRBV18 and TRBJ1-3; possibly TRBD1 for D (6 bases). CDR1 and CDR2 (germline): KGHSH, LQKENI. The CDR3 loop spans 15 amino acids. V lost 4 bases to trimming and J lost 0 bases, with 10 bases between them. The CDR3 DNA reads TGTGCCAGCTCACGGGGACAACACTCTGGAAACACCATATATTTT. Its translation is CASSRGQHSGNTIYF.

The chain combines TRBV6-6 with TRBJ1-2; no definite D call. The CDR3 runs to 12 residues. Per germline, CDR1 MNHNY and CDR2 SVGAGI (reference sequence). The V gene lost 2 bases and the J gene lost 5 bases, with 6 bases spanning the gap. The CDR3 is CASSYSVYGYTF. The CDR3 DNA reads TGTGCCAGCAGTTACAGCGTTTATGGCTACACCTTC.

This chain uses TRBV6-5 with TRBJ1-4, with 9 bases lining up with TRBD1. The trim removed 6 bases at V and 0 bases at J, leaving 2 bases unmatched. This CDR3 has 15 amino acids. From germline, CDR1 is MNHEY and CDR2 SVGAGI. Here the CDR3 reads CASRGTGSTNEKLFF. The CDR3 bases are TGTGCCAGCAGAGGGACAGGGTCAACTAATGAAAAACTGTTTTTT.

The V and J genes are TRBV27 and TRBJ2-5, with 7 positions matching TRBD1. Trimming took 3 bases from V and 3 from J; bases not matched to a gene: 7. CDR1 and CDR2 (germline): MNHEY, SMNVEV (reference sequence). The CDR3 has 15 residues. The CDR3 is CASSLYGTDKETQYF. As DNA, the CDR3 is TGTGCCAGCAGTTTGTACGGGACAGATAAAGAGACCCAGTACTTC.

The genes are TRBV6-4 and TRBJ1-2; unclear D gene. The CDR3 covers 14 residues. V was clipped by 10 bases and J by 7 bases, with 22 bases between them. Per the germline V gene, CDR1 is MRHNA and CDR2 is SNTAGT. CDR3 nucleotides: TGTGCCACTCCCCCAGGAACCTACCTCCCTGGCTACACCTTC. Its protein product is CATPPGTYLPGYTF.

The chain has TRBV7-9 and TRBJ2-3, with 9 bases lining up with TRBD1. This CDR3 comprises 16 residues. The germline V gene has CDR1 SEHNR and CDR2 FQNEAQ (reference sequence). J gave up 3 bases and V 0 bases, and 4 bases lay outside the gene matches. The CDR3 DNA sequence: TGTGCCAGCAGCTTAGCCCGGGACAGGGTGACAGATACGCAGTATTTT. It codes for CASSLARDRVTDTQYF.

This chain links TRBV7-6 with TRBJ2-7; 11 bases fit TRBD2. Germline CDR1 reads SGHVS; CDR2 reads FNYEAQ. The CDR3 loop spans 19 amino acids. The trim removed 1 base at V and 4 bases at J, leaving 15 bases unmatched. For the CDR3, the DNA is TGTGCCAGCAGCTTAGTTTTAATAGTAGCGGGAGGGCCGCCTTACGAGCAGTACTTC. Protein sequence: CASSLVLIVAGGPPYEQYF.

The chain couples TRBV9 to TRBJ1-1; weak D call: TRBD1 (6 bases). Germline assignment: CDR1 SGDLS and CDR2 YYNGEE. This CDR3 has 13 residues. V lost 4 bases and J 1 base, leaving 8 bases between the germline ends. The CDR3 DNA reads as TGTGCCAGCAGCCCGACAGGGAACACTGAAGCTTTCTTT. It encodes CASSPTGNTEAFF.

The chain couples TRBV11-2 to TRBJ1-3; TRBD1 aligns across 10 bases. The CDR3 runs to 14 residues. Germline CDR1 and CDR2: SGHAT and FQNNGV. Trimming removed 3 bases from V and 8 bases from J; junction bases left unmatched: 4. Here the CDR3 reads CASSLGQGTHTIYF. CDR3 nucleotides: TGTGCCAGCAGCTTGGGACAGGGGACCCACACCATATATTTT.

The CDR3 loop is CASSLQGASYEQYF. DNA of the CDR3: TGTGCCAGCAGCTTACAGGGGGCTTCCTACGAGCAGTACTTC. The chain uses TRBV7-2 and TRBJ2-7, with 8 positions matching TRBD1. Germline trimming cut 2 bases from V and 1 base from J; bases unmatched to any gene: 1. CDR1 and CDR2 (germline): SGHTA, FQGNSA. The CDR3 spans 14 residues.

The chain employs TRBV28 and TRBJ1-1, with a weak D call TRBD1 (5 bases). With 6 bases removed from V and 7 bases from J, the gap between germline ends came to 15 bases. This CDR3 spans 13 amino acids. Germline CDR1 and CDR2: MDHEN and SYDVKM. This CDR3 is CASSTPGHLEAFF. For the CDR3, the DNA is TGTGCCAGCAGCACCCCCGGACACCTTGAAGCTTTCTTT.

V and J are TRBV5-4 and TRBJ2-7; TRBD1 agrees at 7 bases. The germline gives CDR1 SGHNT, CDR2 YYREEE (reference sequence). The length of the CDR3 is 14 residues. Germline trimming cut 4 bases from V and 2 bases from J; bases unmatched to any gene: 6. The CDR3 protein is CASSRDSDTYEQYF. DNA for the CDR3: TGTGCCAGCAGCCGGGACAGTGATACCTACGAGCAGTACTTC.

A word on this clone: Mismatch with germline at one junction end may stem from a read error. Other nucleotide sequences from this sample produce the same CDR3. J is TRBJ1-1 and V is TRBV2, with 7 bases that match TRBD1. This CDR3 is 14 amino acids long. CDR1 is SNHLY and CDR2 is FYNNEI in the germline V gene. CDR3 coding DNA: TGTGCCAGCAGTGAAGCGACAGGGCTCACTGAAGCCTTCTTT. It yields the protein CASSEATGLTEAFF.

CDR3 nucleotides: TGTGCCAGTAGTATACAACTAGCGGGAGCCACAGATACGCAGTATTTT. It codes for CASSIQLAGATDTQYF. The chain joins TRBV19 to TRBJ2-3, with TRBD2 matching over 11 bases. Losses at the gene ends were 2 bases for V and 2 bases for J; bases not matched to a gene: 3. The CDR3 is made up of 16 amino acids. Germline V CDR1 and CDR2: LNHDA, SQIVND (reference sequence).

V usage is TRBV9 and J usage is TRBJ2-3, with D possibly matching TRBD1 (6 bases). Germline lookup yields CDR1 SGDLS and CDR2 YYNGEE. V lost 0 bases, J lost 0 bases, and 14 bases lay in between. The CDR3 is 17 residues long. CDR3: CASSVVSGQGSTDTQYF. As DNA, the CDR3 is TGTGCCAGCAGCGTAGTATCCGGGCAGGGGAGCACAGATACGCAGTATTTT.